This T cell receptor (beta chain) was captured by sequencing in a study of a mutant IDH1 vaccine in newly diagnosed glioma. Turning to the study itself: Vaccine administration was initiated 4-6 weeks following radiotherapy alone, or with temozolomide cycles. Previous care, which was radiotherapy, temozolomide, or both, most often involved both.

V trimming: 5 bases; J trimming: 7 bases; junction bases outside the gene matches: 14. CDR3 length: 15 amino acids. CDR1 and CDR2 (germline): MNHNY, SVGAGI (reference sequence). The time point was: week 23, last vaccination. Alongside topical imiquimod, each dose of vaccine comprised 300 ug of mutant IDH1 20-mer peptide. Study observations and caveats: Roughly 92% of patients showed vaccine-induced immune responses across multiple MHC alleles.

Comments on this clone: The target antigen is unknown.

The method was immunoSEQ multiplex PCR; TCRdb's version includes in-frame clones alone and lacks a portion of them. The table shows around 55,000 clones, with 80% occurring only once. This receptor was taken from a man aged 35 to 55 with glioma. The material was PBMCs, obtained from a glioma patient whose treatment included an IDH1 peptide vaccine. The rearrangement uses TRBV6-6 and TRBJ2-7; 7 nucleotides line up with TRBD2. In nucleotides, the CDR3 is TGTGCCAGCAGTCGGAAGGACTCGCGGGGGAGTGAGCAGTACTTC. As protein: CASSRKDSRGSEQYF.